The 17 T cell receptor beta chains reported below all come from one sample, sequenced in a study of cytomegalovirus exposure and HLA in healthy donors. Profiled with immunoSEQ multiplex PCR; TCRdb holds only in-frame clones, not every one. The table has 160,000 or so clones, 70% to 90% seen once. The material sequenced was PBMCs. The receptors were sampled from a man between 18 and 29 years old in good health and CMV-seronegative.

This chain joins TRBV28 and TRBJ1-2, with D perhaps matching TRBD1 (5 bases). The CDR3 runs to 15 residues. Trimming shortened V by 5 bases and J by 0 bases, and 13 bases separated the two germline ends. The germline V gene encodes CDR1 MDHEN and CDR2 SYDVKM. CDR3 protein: CASSPSEGSNYGYTF. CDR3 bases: TGTGCCAGCAGTCCCTCGGAGGGGTCTAACTATGGCTACACCTTC.

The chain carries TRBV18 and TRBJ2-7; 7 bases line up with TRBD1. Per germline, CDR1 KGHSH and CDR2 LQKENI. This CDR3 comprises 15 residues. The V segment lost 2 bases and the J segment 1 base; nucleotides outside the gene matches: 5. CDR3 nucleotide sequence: TGTGCCAGCTCACCATCCGGGACAGTGTCCTACGAGCAGTACTTC. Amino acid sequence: CASSPSGTVSYEQYF.

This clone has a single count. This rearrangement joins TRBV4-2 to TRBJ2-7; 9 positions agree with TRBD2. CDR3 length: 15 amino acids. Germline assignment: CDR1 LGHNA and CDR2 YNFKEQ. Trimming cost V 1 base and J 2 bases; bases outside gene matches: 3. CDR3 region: CASSQALAGAYEQYF. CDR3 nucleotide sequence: TGTGCCAGCAGCCAAGCCTTAGCGGGAGCCTACGAGCAGTACTTC.

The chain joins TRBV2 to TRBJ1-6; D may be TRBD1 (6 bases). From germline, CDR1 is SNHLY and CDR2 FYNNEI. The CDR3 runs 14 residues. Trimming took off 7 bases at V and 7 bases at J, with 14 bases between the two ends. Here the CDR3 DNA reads TGTGCCAGCAACACGGACAGCCGAAATTCACCCCTCCACTTT. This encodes CASNTDSRNSPLHF.

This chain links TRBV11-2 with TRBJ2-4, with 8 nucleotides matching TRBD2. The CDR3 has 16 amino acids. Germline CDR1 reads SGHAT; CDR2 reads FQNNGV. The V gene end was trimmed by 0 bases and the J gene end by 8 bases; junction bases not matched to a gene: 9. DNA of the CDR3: TGTGCCAGCAGCTTAGATCGGGGGGGACTTAGGGACATTCAGTACTTC. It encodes CASSLDRGGLRDIQYF.

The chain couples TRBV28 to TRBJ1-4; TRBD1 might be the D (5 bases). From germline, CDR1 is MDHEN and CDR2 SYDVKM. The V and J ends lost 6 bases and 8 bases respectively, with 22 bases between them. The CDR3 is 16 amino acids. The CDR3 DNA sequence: TGTGCCAGCAGCAGTCCCGGGACTGGAGTAGGGGAAAAACTGTTTTTT. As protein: CASSSPGTGVGEKLFF.

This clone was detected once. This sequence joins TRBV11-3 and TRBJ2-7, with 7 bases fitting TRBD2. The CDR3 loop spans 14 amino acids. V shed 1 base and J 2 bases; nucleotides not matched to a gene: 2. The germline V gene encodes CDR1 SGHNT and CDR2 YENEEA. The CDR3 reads CASSLVAGAYEQYF. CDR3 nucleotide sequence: TGTGCCAGCAGCTTAGTTGCGGGAGCCTACGAGCAGTACTTC.

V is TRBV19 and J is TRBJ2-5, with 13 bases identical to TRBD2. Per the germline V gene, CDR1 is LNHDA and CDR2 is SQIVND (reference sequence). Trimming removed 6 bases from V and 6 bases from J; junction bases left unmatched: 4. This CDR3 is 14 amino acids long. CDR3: CASSGLAGVKTQYF. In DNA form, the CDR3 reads TGTGCCAGTAGCGGACTAGCGGGAGTAAAGACCCAGTACTTC.

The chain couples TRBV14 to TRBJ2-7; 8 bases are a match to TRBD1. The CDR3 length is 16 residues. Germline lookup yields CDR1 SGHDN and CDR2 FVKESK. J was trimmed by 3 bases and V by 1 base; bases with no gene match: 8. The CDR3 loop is CASSQGAQGVLYEQYV. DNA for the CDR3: TGTGCCAGCAGCCAAGGTGCACAGGGGGTTCTCTACGAGCAGTACGTC.

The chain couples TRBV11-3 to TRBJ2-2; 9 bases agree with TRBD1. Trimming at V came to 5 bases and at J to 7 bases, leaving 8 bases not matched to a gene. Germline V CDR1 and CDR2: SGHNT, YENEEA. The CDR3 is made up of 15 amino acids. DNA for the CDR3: TGTGCCAGCAGCGGTCGGGACAGGGACGGCGGGGAGCTGTTTTTT. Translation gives CASSGRDRDGGELFF.

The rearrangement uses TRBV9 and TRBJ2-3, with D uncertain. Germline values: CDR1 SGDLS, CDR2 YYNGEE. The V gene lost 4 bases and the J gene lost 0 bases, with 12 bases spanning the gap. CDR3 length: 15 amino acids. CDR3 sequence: CASSPRRGSTDTQYF. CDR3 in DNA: TGTGCCAGCAGCCCCAGACGAGGAAGCACAGATACGCAGTATTTT.

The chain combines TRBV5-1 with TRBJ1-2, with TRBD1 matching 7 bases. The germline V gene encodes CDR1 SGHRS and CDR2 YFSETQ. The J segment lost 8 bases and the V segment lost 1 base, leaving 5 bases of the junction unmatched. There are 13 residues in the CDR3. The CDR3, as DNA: TGCGCCAGCAGCTTGATCCGGGACAGCGGCTACACCTTC. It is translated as CASSLIRDSGYTF.

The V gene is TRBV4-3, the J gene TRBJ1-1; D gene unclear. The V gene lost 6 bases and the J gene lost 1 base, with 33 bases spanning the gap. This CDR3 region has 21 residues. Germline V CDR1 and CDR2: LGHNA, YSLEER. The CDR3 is CASSLQVEGSAFPSANTEAFF. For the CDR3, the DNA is TGCGCCAGCAGTCTGCAGGTGGAGGGTTCGGCTTTTCCGTCGGCGAACACTGAAGCTTTCTTT.

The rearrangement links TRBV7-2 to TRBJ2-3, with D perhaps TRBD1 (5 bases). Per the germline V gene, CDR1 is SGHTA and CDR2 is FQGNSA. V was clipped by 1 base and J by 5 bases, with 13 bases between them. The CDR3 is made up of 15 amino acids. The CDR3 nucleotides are TGTGCCAGCAGCTTAGGGGCAGGGTTGATAGATACGCAGTATTTT. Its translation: CASSLGAGLIDTQYF.

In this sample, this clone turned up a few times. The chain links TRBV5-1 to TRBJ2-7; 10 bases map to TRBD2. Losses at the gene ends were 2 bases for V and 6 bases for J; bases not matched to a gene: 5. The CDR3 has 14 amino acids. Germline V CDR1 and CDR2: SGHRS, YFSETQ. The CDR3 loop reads CASSFGLAVGEQYF. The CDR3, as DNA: TGCGCCAGCAGCTTCGGACTAGCGGTGGGCGAGCAGTACTTC.

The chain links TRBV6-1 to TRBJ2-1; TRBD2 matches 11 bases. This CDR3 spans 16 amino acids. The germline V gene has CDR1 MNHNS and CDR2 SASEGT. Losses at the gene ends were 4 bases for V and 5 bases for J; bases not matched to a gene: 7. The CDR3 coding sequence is TGTGCCAGCAGTGGTTACCTAGCGGGGGGCAACAATGAGCAGTTCTTC. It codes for CASSGYLAGGNNEQFF.

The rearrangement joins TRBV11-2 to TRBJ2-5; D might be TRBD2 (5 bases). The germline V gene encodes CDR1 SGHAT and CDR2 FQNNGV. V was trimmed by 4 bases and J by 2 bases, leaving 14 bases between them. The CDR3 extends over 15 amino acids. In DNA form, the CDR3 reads TGTGCCAGCAGCTCCCCCCGGGGATTGCAAGAGACCCAGTACTTC. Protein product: CASSSPRGLQETQYF.